What follows describes a single TCR beta chain. Its antigen is unidentified. The data were taken from a study of glioma-infiltrating T cells after dendritic cell vaccination. Findings of the study overall: No direct clonality-survival link was found; a diverse polyclonal response may matter.

The time point is: after dendritic cell vaccination, including at tumor progression/relapse. Germline V gene lookup returns CDR1 LNHNV and CDR2 YYDKDF (reference sequence). The junction had 3 bases not matched to a gene; V was cut back by 0 bases and J by 7 bases. CDR3 size: 15 residues. Using immunoSEQ multiplex PCR, the repertoire was profiled, and TCRdb retains in-frame clones only, with some absent. Of 110,000 or so clones detected, around 87% appear once; the ten largest clones hold approximately 3%. The chain has TRBV15 and TRBJ2-1, with 10 positions matching TRBD2. The TCR comes from a human donor with glioblastoma. The sample was blood, taken after dendritic cell vaccination. In nucleotides, the CDR3 is TGTGCCACCAGCAGAGAAACTAGCGGGACTAATGAGCAGTTCTTC. It specifies CATSRETSGTNEQFF. The whole variable domain, remainder taken from reference TRBV15 and TRBJ2-1, is DAMVIQNPRYQVTQFGKPVTLSCSQTLNHNVMYWYQQKSSQAPKLLFHYYDKDFNNEADTPDNFQSRRPNTSFCFLDIRSPGLGDTAMYLCATSRETSGTNEQFFGPGTRLTVL.